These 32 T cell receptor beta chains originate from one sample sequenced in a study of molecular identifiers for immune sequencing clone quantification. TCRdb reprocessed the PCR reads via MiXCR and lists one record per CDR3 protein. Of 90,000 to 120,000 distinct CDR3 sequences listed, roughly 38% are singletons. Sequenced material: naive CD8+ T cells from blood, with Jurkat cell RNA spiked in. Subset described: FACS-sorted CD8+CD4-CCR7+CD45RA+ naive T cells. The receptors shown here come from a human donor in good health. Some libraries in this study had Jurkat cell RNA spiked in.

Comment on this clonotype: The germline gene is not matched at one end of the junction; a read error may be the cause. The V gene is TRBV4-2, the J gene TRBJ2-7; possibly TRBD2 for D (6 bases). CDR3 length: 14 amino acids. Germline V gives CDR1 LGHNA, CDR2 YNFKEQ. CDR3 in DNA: TGTGCCGGCAGCCCAGCGGGCCTCTCCTACGAGCAGTACTTC. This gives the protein CAGSPAGLSYEQYF.

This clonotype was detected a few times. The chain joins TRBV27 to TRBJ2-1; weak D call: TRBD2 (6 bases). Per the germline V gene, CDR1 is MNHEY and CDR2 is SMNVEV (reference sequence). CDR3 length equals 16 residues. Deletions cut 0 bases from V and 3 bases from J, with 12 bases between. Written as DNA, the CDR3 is TGTGCCAGCAGTTTATCAGGAGGGAGGATCTACAATGAGCAGTTCTTC. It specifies CASSLSGGRIYNEQFF.

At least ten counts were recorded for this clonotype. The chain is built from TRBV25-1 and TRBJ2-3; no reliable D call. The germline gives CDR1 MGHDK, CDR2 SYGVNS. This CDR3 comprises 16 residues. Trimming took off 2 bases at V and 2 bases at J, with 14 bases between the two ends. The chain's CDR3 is CASSEGSTYPTDTQYF. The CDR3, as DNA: TGTGCCAGCAGTGAAGGATCGACCTATCCCACAGATACGCAGTATTTT.

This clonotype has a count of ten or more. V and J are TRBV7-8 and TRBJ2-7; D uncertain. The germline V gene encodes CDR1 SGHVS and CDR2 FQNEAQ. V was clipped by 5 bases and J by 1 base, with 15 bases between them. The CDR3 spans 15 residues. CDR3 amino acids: CASSPGIRASYEQYF. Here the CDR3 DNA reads TGTGCCAGCAGCCCCGGCATTAGGGCTTCCTACGAGCAGTACTTC.

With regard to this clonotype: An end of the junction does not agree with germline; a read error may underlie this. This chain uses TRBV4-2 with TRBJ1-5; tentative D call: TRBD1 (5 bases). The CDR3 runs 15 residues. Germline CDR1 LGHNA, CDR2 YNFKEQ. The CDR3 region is CASSQEYGGNQPQQF. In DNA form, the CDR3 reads TGTGCCAGCAGCCAAGAATACGGGGGAAATCAGCCCCAGCAATTT.

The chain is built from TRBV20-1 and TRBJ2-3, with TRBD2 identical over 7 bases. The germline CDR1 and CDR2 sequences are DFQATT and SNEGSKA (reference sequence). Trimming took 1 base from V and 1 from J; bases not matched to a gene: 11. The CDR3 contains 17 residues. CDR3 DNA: TGCAGTGCTAGAGTAGGGTGGGCGGGAGATGGCACAGATACGCAGTATTTT. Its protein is CSARVGWAGDGTDTQYF.

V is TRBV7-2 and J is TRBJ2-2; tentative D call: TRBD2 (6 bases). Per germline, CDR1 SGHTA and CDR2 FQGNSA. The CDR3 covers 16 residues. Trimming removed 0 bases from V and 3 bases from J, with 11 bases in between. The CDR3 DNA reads TGTGCCAGCAGCTTAGCGCGGGGACTCTACACCGGGGAGCTGTTTTTT. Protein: CASSLARGLYTGELFF.

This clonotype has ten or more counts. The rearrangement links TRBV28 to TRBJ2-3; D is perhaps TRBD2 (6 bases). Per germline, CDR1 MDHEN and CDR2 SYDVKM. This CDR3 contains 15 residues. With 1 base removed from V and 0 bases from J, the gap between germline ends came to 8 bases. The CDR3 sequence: CASSLLRGSTDTQYF. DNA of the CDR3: TGTGCCAGCAGTTTATTGCGGGGTAGCACAGATACGCAGTATTTT.

CDR3 sequence (DNA): TGTGCCAGTAGTACCTGGACTAGCGGGAGATCGTATGAGCAGTTCTTC. This encodes CASSTWTSGRSYEQFF. J is TRBJ2-1 and V is TRBV19, with 13 bases lining up with TRBD2. Germline CDR1 reads LNHDA; CDR2 reads SQIVND (reference sequence). V lost 4 bases, J lost 8 bases, and 8 bases stayed unmatched. The CDR3 sequence is 16 residues long.

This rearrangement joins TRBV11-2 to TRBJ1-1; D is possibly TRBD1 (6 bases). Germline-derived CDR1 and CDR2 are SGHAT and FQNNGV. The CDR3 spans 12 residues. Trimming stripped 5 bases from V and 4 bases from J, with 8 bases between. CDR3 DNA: TGTGCCAGCAGCCACAGGGTCACTGAAGCTTTCTTT. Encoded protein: CASSHRVTEAFF.

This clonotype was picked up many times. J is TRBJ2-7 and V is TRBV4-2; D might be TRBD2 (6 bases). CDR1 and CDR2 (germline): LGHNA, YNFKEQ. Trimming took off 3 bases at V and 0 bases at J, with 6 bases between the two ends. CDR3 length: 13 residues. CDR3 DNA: TGTGCCAGCAGCCAGGGACTCTCCTACGAGCAGTACTTC. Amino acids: CASSQGLSYEQYF.

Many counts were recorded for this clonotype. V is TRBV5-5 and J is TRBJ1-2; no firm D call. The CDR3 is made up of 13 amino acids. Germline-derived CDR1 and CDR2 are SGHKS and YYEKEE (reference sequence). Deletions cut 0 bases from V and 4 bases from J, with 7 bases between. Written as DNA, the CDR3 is TGTGCCAGCAGCTTGGACACCAGCTATGGCTACACCTTC. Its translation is CASSLDTSYGYTF.

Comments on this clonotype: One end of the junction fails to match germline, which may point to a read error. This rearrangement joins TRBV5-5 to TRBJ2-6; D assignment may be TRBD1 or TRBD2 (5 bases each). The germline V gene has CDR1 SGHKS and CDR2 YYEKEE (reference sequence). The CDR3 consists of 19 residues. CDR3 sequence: CASSLRTRGFVTGAIVLTF. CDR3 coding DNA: TGTGCCAGCAGCTTGCGAACTCGGGGATTCGTTACTGGGGCCATCGTCCTGACTTTC. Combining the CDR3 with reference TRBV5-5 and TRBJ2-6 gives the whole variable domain DAGVTQSPTHLIKTRGQQVTLRCSPISGHKSVSWYQQVLGQGPQFIFQYYEKEERGRGNFPDRFSARQFPNYSSELNVNALLLGDSALYLCASSLRTRGFVTGAIVLTFGAGSRLTVL.

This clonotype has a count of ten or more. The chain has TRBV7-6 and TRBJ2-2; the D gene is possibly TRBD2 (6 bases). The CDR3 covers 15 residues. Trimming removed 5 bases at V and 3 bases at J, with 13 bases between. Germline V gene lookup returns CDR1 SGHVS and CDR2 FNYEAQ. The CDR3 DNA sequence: TGTGCCAGCAGCCCCCGGGCGGGATACACCGGGGAGCTGTTTTTT. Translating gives CASSPRAGYTGELFF.

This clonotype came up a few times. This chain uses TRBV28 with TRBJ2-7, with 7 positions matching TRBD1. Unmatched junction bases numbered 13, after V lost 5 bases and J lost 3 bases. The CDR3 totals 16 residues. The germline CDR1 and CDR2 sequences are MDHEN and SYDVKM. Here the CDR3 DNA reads TGTGCCAGCAGTCCGGGACACAGGGGAAGGGGCTACGAGCAGTACTTC. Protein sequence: CASSPGHRGRGYEQYF.

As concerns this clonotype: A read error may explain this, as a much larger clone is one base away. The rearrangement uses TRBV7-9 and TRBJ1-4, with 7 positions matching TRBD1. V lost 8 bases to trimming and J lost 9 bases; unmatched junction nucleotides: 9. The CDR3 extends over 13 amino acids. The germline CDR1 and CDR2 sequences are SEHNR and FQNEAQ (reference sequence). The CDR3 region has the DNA TGTGCCAGCTCCGGGACAGCCGACAAAAAACTGTTTTTT. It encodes CASSGTADKKLFF.

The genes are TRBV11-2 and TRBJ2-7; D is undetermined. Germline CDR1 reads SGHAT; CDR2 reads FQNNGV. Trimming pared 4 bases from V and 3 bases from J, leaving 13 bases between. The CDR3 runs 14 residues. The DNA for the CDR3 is TGTGCCAGCAGCTCCCTGGAGCACATCTACGAGCAGTACTTC. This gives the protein CASSSLEHIYEQYF.

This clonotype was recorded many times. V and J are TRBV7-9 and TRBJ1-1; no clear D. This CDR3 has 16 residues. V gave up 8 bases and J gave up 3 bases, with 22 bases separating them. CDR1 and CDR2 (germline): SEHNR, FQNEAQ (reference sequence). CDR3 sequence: CASGPLVSRRDTEAFF. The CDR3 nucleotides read TGTGCCAGCGGACCCCTCGTCTCCAGGCGGGACACTGAAGCTTTCTTT.

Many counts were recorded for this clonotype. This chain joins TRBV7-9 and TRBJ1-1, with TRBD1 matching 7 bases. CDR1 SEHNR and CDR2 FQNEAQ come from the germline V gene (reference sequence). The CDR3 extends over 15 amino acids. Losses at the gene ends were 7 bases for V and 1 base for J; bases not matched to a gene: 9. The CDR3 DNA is TGTGCCAGCACGGGAGAGGACAGGAAGAACACTGAAGCTTTCTTT. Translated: CASTGEDRKNTEAFF.

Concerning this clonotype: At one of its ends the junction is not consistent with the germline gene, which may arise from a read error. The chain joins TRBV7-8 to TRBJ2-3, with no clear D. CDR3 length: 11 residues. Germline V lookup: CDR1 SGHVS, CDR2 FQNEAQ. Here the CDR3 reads CASQSTDTRYF. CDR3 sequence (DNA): TGTGCCAGTCAATCCACAGATACGCGGTATTTT.

The CDR3 coding sequence is TGTGCCAGCGCTCAGGGGGTGGCCAAAAACATTCAGTACTTC. Translating it yields CASAQGVAKNIQYF. The chain is built from TRBV19 and TRBJ2-4, with 7 nucleotides matching TRBD1. Germline trimming cut 9 bases from V and 1 base from J; bases unmatched to any gene: 6. Germline values: CDR1 LNHDA, CDR2 SQIVND (reference sequence). This CDR3 spans 14 amino acids. The variable domain in full, with the rest retrieved from reference TRBV19 and TRBJ2-4, is DGGITQSPKYLFRKEGQNVTLSCEQNLNHDAMYWYRQDPGQGLRLIYYSQIVNDFQKGDIAEGYSVSREKKESFPLTVTSAQKNPTAFYLCASAQGVAKNIQYFGAGTRLSVL.

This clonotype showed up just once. This CDR3 reads CASSPRAGERTDTQYF. The CDR3 nucleotides are TGTGCCAGCAGCCCGAGGGCGGGAGAGCGCACAGATACGCAGTATTTT. The chain combines TRBV7-9 with TRBJ2-3; 7 nucleotides line up with TRBD2. This CDR3 has 16 amino acids. With 5 bases clipped from V and 1 base from J, the junction kept 9 bases outside the gene matches. Germline CDR1 SEHNR, CDR2 FQNEAQ (reference sequence).

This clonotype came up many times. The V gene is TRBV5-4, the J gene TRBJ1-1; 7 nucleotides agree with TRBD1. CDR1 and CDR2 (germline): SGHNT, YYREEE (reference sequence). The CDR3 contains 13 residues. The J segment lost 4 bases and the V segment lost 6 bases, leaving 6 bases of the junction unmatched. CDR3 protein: CASTTTGTTEAFF. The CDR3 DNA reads TGTGCCAGCACCACGACAGGGACCACTGAAGCTTTCTTT.

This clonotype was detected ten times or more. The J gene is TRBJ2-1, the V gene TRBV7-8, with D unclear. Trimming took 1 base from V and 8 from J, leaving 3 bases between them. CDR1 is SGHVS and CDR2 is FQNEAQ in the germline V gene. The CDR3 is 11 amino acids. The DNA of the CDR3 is TGTGCCAGCAGCTTAGGAGATGAGCAGTTCTTC. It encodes CASSLGDEQFF.

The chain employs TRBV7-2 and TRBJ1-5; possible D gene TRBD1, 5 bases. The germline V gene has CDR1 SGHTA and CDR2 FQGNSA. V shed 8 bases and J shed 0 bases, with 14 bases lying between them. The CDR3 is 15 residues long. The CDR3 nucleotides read TGTGCCAGCTACTCGGGGCCGTATAGCAATCAGCCCCAGCATTTT. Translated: CASYSGPYSNQPQHF.

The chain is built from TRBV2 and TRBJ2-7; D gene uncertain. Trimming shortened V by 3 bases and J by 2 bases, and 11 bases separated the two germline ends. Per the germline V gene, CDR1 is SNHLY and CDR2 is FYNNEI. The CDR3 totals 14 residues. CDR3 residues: CASSEDHGPYEQYF. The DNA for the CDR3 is TGTGCCAGCAGTGAGGACCACGGCCCCTACGAGCAGTACTTC.

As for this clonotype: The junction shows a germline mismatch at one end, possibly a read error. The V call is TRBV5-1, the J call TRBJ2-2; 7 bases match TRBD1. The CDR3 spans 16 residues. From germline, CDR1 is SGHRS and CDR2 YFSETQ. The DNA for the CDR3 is TGCGCCAGCAGCTTGGCCACACAGGGGAACTCCGGGGAGCTGTTTTTT. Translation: CASSLATQGNSGELFF.

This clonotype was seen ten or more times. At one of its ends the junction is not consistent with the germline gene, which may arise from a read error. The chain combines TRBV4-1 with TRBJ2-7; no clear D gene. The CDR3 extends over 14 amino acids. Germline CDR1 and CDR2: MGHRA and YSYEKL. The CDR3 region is CASSQLVPSDEQYF. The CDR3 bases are TGCGCCAGCAGCCAGCTAGTACCCTCCGACGAGCAGTACTTC.

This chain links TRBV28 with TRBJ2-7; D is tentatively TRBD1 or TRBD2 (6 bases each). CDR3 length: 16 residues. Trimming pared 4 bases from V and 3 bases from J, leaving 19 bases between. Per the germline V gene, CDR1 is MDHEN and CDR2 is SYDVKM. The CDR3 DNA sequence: TGTGCCAGCAGTTCCCCATGGGGGGCGCCGCGCTACGAGCAGTACTTC. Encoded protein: CASSSPWGAPRYEQYF.

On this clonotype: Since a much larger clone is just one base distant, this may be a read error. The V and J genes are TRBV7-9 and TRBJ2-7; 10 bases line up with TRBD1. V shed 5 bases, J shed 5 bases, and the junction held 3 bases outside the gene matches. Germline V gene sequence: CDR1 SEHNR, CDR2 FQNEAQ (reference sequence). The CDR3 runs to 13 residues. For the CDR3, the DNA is TGTGCCAGCAGCGGGGACAGGGGAGACGAGCAGTACTTC. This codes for CASSGDRGDEQYF.

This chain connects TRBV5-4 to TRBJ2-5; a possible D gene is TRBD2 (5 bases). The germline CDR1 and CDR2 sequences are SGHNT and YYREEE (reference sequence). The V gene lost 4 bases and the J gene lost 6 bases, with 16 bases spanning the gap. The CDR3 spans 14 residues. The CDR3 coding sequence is TGTGCCAGCAGCACGGGATGGGCGGTTAAGACCCAGTACTTC. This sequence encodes CASSTGWAVKTQYF.

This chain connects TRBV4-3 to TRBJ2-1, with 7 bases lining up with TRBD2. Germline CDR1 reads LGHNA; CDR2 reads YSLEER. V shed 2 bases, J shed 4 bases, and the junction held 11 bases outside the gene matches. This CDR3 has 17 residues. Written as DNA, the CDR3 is TGCGCCAGCAGCCAAACAGTTCAAGCGGGAAGGTACAATGAGCAGTTCTTC. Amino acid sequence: CASSQTVQAGRYNEQFF.